The entry that follows covers one T cell receptor (beta chain) sequence. This sample is drawn from a study of blood T cell repertoires in COVID-19. Profiling relied on immunoSEQ multiplex PCR, and the TCRdb table lists in-frame clones only, not all of them. The sample has fewer than 250,000 clones, about nine tenths seen once; the top ten hold roughly 2.4%. The source of this sequence is a woman between 50 and 59 years old with acute or convalescent COVID-19. Sample: peripheral blood.

The CDR3 nucleotides are TGTGCCAGCAGTACTCTAAGATATGGCTACACCTTC. It encodes CASSTLRYGYTF. The rearrangement joins TRBV6-2 or TRBV6-3 to TRBJ1-2, with D unclear. Germline V gives CDR1 MNHEY, CDR2 SVGEGT. CDR3 length equals 12 residues. V was clipped by 5 bases and J by 5 bases, with 9 bases between them.